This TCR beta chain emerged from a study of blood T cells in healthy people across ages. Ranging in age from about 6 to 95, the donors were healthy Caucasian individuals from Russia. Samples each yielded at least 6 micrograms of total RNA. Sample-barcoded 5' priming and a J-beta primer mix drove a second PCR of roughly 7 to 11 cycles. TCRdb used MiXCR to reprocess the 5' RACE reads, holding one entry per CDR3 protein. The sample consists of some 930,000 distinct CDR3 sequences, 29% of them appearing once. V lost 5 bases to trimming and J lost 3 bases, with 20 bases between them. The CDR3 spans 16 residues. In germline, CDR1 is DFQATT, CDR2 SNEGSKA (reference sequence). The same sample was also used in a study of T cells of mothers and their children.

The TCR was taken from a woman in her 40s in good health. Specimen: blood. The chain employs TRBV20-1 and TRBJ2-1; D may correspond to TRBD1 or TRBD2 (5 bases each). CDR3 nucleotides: TGCAGTGCTCCCACCCTTACTAGAGGGGACTACAATGAGCAGTTCTTC. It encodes CSAPTLTRGDYNEQFF.